This T cell receptor (beta chain) was observed in a study of control samples from healthy donors and cancer patients. The CDR3 covers 18 residues. CDR1 is MDHEN and CDR2 is SYDVKM in the germline V gene. Between the trimmed V and J ends, which lost 4 bases and 0 bases, there was a span of 19 bases. Method: immunoSEQ multiplex PCR; TCRdb's copy keeps in-frame clones and lacks some. Of over 150,000 clones listed, 80% to 95% are singletons. The sequence was collected from a middle-aged woman in good health. Sequenced sample: blood. The chain joins TRBV28 to TRBJ1-5; D is uncertain. The CDR3 DNA reads as TGTGCCAGCAGTTCCCGTCGCTCGGACCTCTATAGCAATCAGCCCCAGCATTTT. It codes for CASSSRRSDLYSNQPQHF. The full variable domain, in which reference TRBV28 and TRBJ1-5 provide the parts outside the CDR3, is DVKVTQSSRYLVKRTGEKVFLECVQDMDHENMFWYRQDPGLGLRLIYFSYDVKMKEKGDIPEGYSVSREKKERFSLILESASTNQTSMYLCASSSRRSDLYSNQPQHFGDGTRLSIL.